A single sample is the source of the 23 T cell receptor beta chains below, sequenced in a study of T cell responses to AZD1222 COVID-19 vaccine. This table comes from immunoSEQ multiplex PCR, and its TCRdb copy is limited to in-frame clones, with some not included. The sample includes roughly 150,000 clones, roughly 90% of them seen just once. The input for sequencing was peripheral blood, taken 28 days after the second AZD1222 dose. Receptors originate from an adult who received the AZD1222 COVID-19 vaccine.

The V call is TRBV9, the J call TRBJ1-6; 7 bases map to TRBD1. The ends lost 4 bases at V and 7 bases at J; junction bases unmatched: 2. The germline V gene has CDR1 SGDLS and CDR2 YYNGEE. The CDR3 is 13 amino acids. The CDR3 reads CASSPDRNSPLHF. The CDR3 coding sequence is TGTGCCAGCAGCCCGGACAGGAATTCACCCCTCCACTTT.

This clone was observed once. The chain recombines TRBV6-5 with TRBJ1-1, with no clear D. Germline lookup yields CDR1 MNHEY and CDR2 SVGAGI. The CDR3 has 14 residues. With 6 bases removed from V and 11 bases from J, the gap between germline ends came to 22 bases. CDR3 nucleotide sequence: TGTGCCAGCAGCCTGATTAGTACGCGAACCGCCGCTTTCTTT. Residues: CASSLISTRTAAFF.

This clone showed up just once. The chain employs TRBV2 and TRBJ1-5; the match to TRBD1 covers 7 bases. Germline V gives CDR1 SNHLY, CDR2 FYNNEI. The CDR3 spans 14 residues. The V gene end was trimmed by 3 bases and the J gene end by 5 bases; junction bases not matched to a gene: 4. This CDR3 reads CASSEWDSYQPQHF. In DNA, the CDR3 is TGTGCCAGCAGTGAGTGGGACAGTTATCAGCCCCAGCATTTT.

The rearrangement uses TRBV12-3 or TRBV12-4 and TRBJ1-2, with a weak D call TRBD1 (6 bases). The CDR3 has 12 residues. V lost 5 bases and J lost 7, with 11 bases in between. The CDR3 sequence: CASSRQEGGYTF. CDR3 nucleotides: TGTGCCAGCAGTCGACAGGAGGGTGGCTACACCTTC.

The CDR3 loop is CASIPRTGLQPQHF. The CDR3 bases are TGTGCCAGTATTCCCCGGACAGGGCTTCAGCCCCAGCATTTT. The genes are TRBV19 and TRBJ1-5, with 8 bases fitting TRBD1. After removal of 7 bases from V and 6 bases from J, the junction contained 8 bases not matched to a gene. The CDR3 consists of 14 residues. Germline assignment: CDR1 LNHDA and CDR2 SQIVND (reference sequence).

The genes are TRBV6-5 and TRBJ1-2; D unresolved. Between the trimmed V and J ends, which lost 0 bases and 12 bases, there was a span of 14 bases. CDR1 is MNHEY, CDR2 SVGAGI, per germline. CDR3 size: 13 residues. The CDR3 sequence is CASSYSPRRSDTF. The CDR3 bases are TGTGCCAGCAGTTACTCGCCAAGGAGGTCTGACACCTTC.

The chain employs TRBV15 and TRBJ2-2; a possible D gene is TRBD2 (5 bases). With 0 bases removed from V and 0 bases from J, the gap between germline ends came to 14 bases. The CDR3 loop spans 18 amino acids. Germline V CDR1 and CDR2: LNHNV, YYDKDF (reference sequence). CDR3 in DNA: TGTGCCACCAGCAGAGATCGGTGGGGAGACGCGAACACCGGGGAGCTGTTTTTT. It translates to CATSRDRWGDANTGELFF.

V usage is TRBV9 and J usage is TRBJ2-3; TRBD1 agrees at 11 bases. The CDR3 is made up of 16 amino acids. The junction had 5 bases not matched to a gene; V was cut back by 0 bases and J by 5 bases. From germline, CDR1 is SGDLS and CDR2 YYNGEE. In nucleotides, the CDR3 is TGTGCCAGCAGCGTAGGTGGGGGACAGGGGGGAGATACGCAGTATTTT. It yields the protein CASSVGGGQGGDTQYF.

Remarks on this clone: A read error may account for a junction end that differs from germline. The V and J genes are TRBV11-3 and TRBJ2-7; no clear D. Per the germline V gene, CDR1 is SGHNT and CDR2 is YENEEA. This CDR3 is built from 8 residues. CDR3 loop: CASSFASF. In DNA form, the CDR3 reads TGTGCCAGCAGCTTTGCCTCCTTC. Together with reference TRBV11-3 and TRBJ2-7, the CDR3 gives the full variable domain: EAGVVQSPRYKIIEKKQPVAFWCNPISGHNTLYWYLQNLGQGPELLIRYENEEAVDDSQLPKDRFSAERLKGVDSTLKIQPAELGDSAVYLCASSFASFGPGTRLTVT.

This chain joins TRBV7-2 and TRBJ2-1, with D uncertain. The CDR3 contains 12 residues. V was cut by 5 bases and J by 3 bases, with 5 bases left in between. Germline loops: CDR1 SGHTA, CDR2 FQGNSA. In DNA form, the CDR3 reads TGTGCCAGCAGCGTCGACTACAATGAGCAGTTCTTC. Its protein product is CASSVDYNEQFF.

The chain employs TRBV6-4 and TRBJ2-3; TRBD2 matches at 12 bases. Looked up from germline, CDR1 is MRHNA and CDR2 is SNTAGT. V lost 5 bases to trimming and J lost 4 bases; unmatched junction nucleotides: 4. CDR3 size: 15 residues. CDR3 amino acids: CASSQTSGGPDTQYF. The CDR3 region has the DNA TGTGCCAGCAGTCAGACTAGCGGGGGCCCAGATACGCAGTATTTT.

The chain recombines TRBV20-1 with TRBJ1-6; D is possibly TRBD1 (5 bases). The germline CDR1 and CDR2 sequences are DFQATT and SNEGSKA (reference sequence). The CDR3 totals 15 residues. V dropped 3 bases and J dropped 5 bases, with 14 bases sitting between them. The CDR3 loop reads CSASEGRTHNSPLHF. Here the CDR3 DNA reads TGCAGTGCTAGTGAGGGGCGAACCCATAATTCACCCCTCCACTTT.

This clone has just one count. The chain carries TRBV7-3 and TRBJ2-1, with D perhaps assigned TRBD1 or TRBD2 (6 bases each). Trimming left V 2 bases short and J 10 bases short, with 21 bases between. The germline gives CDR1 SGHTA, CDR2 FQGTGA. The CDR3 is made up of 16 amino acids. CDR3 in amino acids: CASSLDGGPAGPEQFF. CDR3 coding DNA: TGTGCCAGCAGCTTAGACGGGGGCCCAGCGGGTCCCGAGCAGTTCTTC.

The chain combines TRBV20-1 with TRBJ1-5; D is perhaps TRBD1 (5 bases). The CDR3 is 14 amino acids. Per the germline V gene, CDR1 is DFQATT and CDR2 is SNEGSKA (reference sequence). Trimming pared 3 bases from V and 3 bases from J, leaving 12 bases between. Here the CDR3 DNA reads TGCAGTGCTAGTTGGGGCAGCGCCAATCAGCCCCAGCATTTT. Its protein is CSASWGSANQPQHF.

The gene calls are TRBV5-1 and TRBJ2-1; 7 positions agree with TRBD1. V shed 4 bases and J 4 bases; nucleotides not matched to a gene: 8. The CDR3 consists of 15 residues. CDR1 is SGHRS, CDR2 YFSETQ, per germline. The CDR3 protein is CASSVDRVGYNEQFF. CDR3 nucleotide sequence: TGCGCCAGCAGCGTCGACAGGGTCGGGTACAATGAGCAGTTCTTC.

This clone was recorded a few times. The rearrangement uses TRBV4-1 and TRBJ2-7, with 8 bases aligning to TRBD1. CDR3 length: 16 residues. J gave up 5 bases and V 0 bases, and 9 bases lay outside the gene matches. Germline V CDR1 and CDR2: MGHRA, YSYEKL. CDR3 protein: CASSQDRTGRRNEQYF. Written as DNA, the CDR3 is TGCGCCAGCAGCCAAGATCGGACAGGGAGGCGGAACGAGCAGTACTTC.

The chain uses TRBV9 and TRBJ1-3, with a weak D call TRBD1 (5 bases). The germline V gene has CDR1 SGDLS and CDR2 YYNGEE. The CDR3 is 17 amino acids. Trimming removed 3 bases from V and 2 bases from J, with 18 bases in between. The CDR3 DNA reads TGTGCCAGCAGCGCCGAGGGGAGTGCACTGCCTGGAAACACCATATATTTT. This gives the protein CASSAEGSALPGNTIYF.

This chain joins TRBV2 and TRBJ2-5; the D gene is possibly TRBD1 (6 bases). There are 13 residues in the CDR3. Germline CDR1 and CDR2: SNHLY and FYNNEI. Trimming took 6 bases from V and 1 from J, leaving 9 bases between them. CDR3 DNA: TGTGCCAGCAGGAGACAGGTCCAAGAGACCCAGTACTTC. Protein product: CASRRQVQETQYF.

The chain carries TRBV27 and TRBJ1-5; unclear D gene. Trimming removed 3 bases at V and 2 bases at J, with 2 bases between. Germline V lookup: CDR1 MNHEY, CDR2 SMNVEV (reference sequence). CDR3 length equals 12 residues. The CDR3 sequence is CASSFGNQPQHF. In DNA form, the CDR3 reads TGTGCCAGCAGTTTTGGCAATCAGCCCCAGCATTTT.

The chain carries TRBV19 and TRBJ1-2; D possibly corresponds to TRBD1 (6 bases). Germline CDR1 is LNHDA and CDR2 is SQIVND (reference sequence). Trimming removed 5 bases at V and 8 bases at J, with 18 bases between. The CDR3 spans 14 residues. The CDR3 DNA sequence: TGTGCCAGTAGTGTACAGGGAGGGAGAGGAGGCTACACCTTC. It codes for CASSVQGGRGGYTF.

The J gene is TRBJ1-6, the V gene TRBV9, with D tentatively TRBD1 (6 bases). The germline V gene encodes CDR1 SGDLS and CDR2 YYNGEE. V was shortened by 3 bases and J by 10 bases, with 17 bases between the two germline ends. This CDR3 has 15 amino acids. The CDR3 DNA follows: TGTGCCAGCAGCGAACAGGGTAAAGATTCGTCACCCCTCCACTTT. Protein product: CASSEQGKDSSPLHF.

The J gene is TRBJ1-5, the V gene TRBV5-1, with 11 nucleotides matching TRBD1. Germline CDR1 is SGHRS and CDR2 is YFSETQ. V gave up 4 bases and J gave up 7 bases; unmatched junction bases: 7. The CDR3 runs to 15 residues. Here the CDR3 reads CASSRTGGAEQPQHF. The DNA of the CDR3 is TGCGCCAGCAGCCGGACAGGGGGCGCTGAACAGCCCCAGCATTTT.

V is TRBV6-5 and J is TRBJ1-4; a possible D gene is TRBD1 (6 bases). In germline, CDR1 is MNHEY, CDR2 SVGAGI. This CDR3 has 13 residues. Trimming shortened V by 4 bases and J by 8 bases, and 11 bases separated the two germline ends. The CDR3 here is CASSSYTGEKLFF. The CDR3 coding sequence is TGTGCCAGCAGTTCTTATACAGGGGAAAAACTGTTTTTT.